This TCR beta chain was observed in a study of T-cell memory formation after mild COVID-19. Study-wide findings and caveats: SARS-CoV-2 specificity of second-wave clones peaking day 37 was unconfirmed.

About this clonotype: What it binds is not known.

Sample barcodes and UMIs were carried by the TCR alpha and TCR beta cDNA libraries that 5'RACE generated with constant-segment primers. TCRdb ran MiXCR on the 5' RACE reads and lists one entry per CDR3 protein. Counted here are about 110,000 distinct CDR3 sequences, roughly a sixth occurring once; the ten biggest clones make up about 6%. Sequenced material: PBMCs or a T cell subset sorted from them (not recorded which). The sequence derives from a man in his late teens or twenties who had mild COVID-19 (a few samples of this study predate the infection). Cell type and time point are not known.

CDR3 sequence: CASSPPTEAFF. CDR3 DNA: TGTGCCAGCAGCCCCCCCACTGAAGCTTTCTTT. The chain joins TRBV7-9 to TRBJ1-1; D call uncertain. This CDR3 region has 11 residues. Per germline, CDR1 SEHNR and CDR2 FQNEAQ (reference sequence). Between the trimmed V and J ends, which lost 5 bases and 4 bases, there was a span of 5 bases.